This T cell receptor (beta chain) stems from a study of regulatory T cells in long-lasting Graves disease. General study results and limits: Sample size was small, which may have lowered accuracy. Shared public clonotypes totalled 2,741 in persistent patients, compared with just under 1,000 in new patients. Persistent cases of Graves' showed reduced TCR diversity relative to newly diagnosed patients.

The length of the CDR3 is 12 residues. CDR1 is SEHNR, CDR2 FQNEAQ, per germline (reference sequence). Trimming removed 1 base from V and 7 bases from J, with 7 bases in between. Construction of TCR beta libraries relied on iRepertoire HTBI primers and on Arm-PCR targeting CDR3 regions. TCRdb called the multiplex PCR reads again in MiXCR, with one record for every CDR3 protein. Of 520,000 or so distinct CDR3 sequences in the sample, around 13% were seen once. Specified time point: newly diagnosed GD, antithyroid drugs for less than 3 months. RNA isolated from PBMCs was used to make the TCR library. This clonotype came up a few times. Its antigen remains unidentified. These data were also filed under a second study, of T cells in Graves' hyperthyroidism and ophthalmopathy.

The genes are TRBV7-9 and TRBJ1-1; no firm D call. The specimen comprised peripheral blood mononuclear cells (PBMCs), sampled at new diagnosis, from a patient treated with antithyroid drugs. The clonotype originates from a woman in her 30s with Graves disease. As DNA, the CDR3 is TGTGCCAGCAGCTTAGATTCGGTTGAAGCTTTCTTT. This encodes CASSLDSVEAFF.